The subject of this entry is one TCR beta chain. The sample belongs to a study of blood T cell repertoires in COVID-19. In the study overall: Acute and convalescent COVID-19 specimens originated in the United States, Italy and Spain.

In the original analysis: Reference gene primer amplification yielded estimated nucleated cell counts. Only in-frame clones appear in the TCRdb table, and some are missing; sequencing was by immunoSEQ multiplex PCR. V and J calls plus clone size are reproduced from that table; the DNA served to infer D and trimming. The table lists roughly 76,000 clones, roughly 84% of them singletons, with approximately 29% in the top ten. Germline loops: CDR1 SGHNT, CDR2 YENEEA. Unmatched junction bases numbered 2, after V lost 1 base and J lost 9 bases. CDR3 length: 12 residues. The receptor was isolated from an elderly woman with active or convalescent COVID-19. This chain links TRBV11-3 with TRBJ1-1; 7 nucleotides match TRBD1. The sequenced sample was peripheral blood. The CDR3 DNA reads as TGTGCCAGCAGCTTAGGACAGGGTAAAGCTTTCTTT. This translates into CASSLGQGKAFF.